This TCR beta chain was documented in a study of long-term antiretroviral therapy in people with HIV. Germline V gives CDR1 DFQATT, CDR2 SNEGSKA (reference sequence). Trimming removed 3 bases at V and 6 bases at J, with 2 bases between. This CDR3 spans 9 amino acids. This clone was observed a handful of times. The target antigen is unknown. Version v3.0 of the immunoSEQ assay was performed at survey level. TCRdb's table, derived via immunoSEQ multiplex PCR, lists solely in-frame clones and lacks some. The table has 20,000 to 25,000 clones, about 80% seen once; the top ten hold about 9.1%. Study-wide results and caveats: Relative to control repertoires, HIV repertoires exhibited narrower CDR3 length ranges.

Sample: unsorted PBMCs, taken 1.2 years after starting antiretroviral therapy. This sequence was found in a woman in her 40s with HIV. The V and J genes are TRBV20-1 and TRBJ1-2; D gene unclear. The CDR3 DNA reads as TGCAGTGCTAGCGATGGCTACACCTTC. Its translation is CSASDGYTF.